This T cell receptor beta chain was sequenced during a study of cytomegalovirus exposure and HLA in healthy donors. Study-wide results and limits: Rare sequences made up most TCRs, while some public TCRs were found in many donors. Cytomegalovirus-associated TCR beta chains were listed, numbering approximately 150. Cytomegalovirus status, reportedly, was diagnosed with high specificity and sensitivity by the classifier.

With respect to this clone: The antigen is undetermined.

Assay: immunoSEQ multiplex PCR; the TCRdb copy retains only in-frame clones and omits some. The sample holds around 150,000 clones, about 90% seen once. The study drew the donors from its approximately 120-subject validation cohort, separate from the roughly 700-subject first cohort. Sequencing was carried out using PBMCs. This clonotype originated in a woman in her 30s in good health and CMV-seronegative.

The CDR3 reads CASSSAAGGGYEQYF. The CDR3 DNA is TGCGCCAGCAGCTCGGCCGCAGGGGGCGGTTACGAGCAGTACTTC. V and J are TRBV5-1 and TRBJ2-7; TRBD1 agrees at 8 bases. V lost 3 bases, J lost 4 bases, and 9 bases stayed unmatched. This CDR3 is 15 amino acids long. CDR1 and CDR2 from the germline V gene are SGHRS and YFSETQ.